A selection of T cell receptor beta chains follows, all from one sample in a study of OX40 agonist ivuxolimab in advanced cancers. The assay was immunoSEQ multiplex PCR, and TCRdb's table has in-frame clones only and misses some. The data contain some 75,000 clones, over 75% of them seen just once; the ten biggest clones take up 2.5% to 3.5%. The material sequenced was CD4+ or CD8+ T cells sorted from blood, taken in a trial of the OX40 agonist ivuxolimab. The source is an adult with an advanced solid tumor such as melanoma, head and neck, liver or kidney cancer. The CDR3 runs from the conserved cysteine through the conserved F or W. A D gene is named only where the DNA matches it firmly. Clone size, where shown, is once, few, many, or a class for clones that have expanded.

V gene: TRBV5-1; clone size: NA; J gene: TRBJ2-7; D gene: TRBD1; CDR3 DNA: TGCGCCAGCAGCTTGGAAAAACTTGGGAGGACAGGGGCCTACGAGCAGTACTTC; CDR3 protein: CASSLEKLGRTGAYEQYF
V gene: TRBV29-1; clone size: NA; J gene: TRBJ2-5; D gene: TRBD2; CDR3 DNA: TGCAGCGTTCAGACTAGCGGGGGGGGAGAGACCCAGTACTTC; CDR3 protein: CSVQTSGGGETQYF
V gene: TRBV7-9; clone size: NA; J gene: TRBJ1-4; D gene: NA; CDR3 DNA: TGTGCCAGCAGCTCTAACGTGCGTGGACTGTTTTTT; CDR3 protein: CASSSNVRGLFF
V gene: TRBV30; clone size: NA; J gene: TRBJ1-6; D gene: NA; CDR3 DNA: TGTGCCTGGAGTGTAGATGATTCACCCCTCCACTTT; CDR3 protein: CAWSVDDSPLHF
V gene: TRBV7-2; clone size: once; J gene: TRBJ2-1; D gene: NA; CDR3 DNA: TGTGCCAGCAGCTTAGGTGTGGGTGAGCAGTTCTTC; CDR3 protein: CASSLGVGEQFF
V gene: TRBV30; clone size: NA; J gene: TRBJ1-5; D gene: NA; CDR3 DNA: TGTGCCTGGAGTCAAGATCCCCCAGGCCAGCCCCAGCATTTT; CDR3 protein: CAWSQDPPGQPQHF
V gene: TRBV6-5; clone size: NA; J gene: TRBJ1-1; D gene: NA; CDR3 DNA: TGTGCCAGCAGTTACGACCGCCTTGCATCAGAATGCTCCTTT; CDR3 protein: CASSYDRLASECSF
V gene: TRBV7-9; clone size: NA; J gene: TRBJ1-2; D gene: NA; CDR3 DNA: TGTGCCAGCAGCCGGGGGGTCCCGGCGAACTATGGCTACACCTTC; CDR3 protein: CASSRGVPANYGYTF
V gene: TRBV10-2; clone size: NA; J gene: TRBJ2-5; D gene: TRBD2; CDR3 DNA: TGCGCCAGCAGTGGGCTAGCGGGAGAGACCCAGTACTTC; CDR3 protein: CASSGLAGETQYF
V gene: TRBV7-3; clone size: NA; J gene: TRBJ2-7; D gene: TRBD2; CDR3 DNA: TGTGCCAGCAGCCCCACTAGCGGGAGGAACGAGCAGTACTTC; CDR3 protein: CASSPTSGRNEQYF
V gene: TRBV6-4; clone size: NA; J gene: TRBJ2-4; D gene: TRBD1; CDR3 DNA: TGTGCCAGCAGTGCTCATTATGGGGCAGGGGGCGATCTGGCCAAAAACATTCAGTACTTC; CDR3 protein: CASSAHYGAGGDLAKNIQYF
V gene: TRBV4-2; clone size: NA; J gene: TRBJ2-1; D gene: NA; CDR3 DNA: TGTGCCAGCAGCCAAGACCCACTAAACAATGAGCAGTTCTTC; CDR3 protein: CASSQDPLNNEQFF
V gene: TRBV11-2; clone size: NA; J gene: TRBJ1-1; D gene: NA; CDR3 DNA: TGTGCCAGCAGCTTAGGATCGGCTGAAGCTTTCTTT; CDR3 protein: CASSLGSAEAFF
V gene: TRBV7-3; clone size: few; J gene: TRBJ1-5; D gene: NA; CDR3 DNA: TGTGCCAGCAGCTTAACGGGGGGGCAAGGACAGCCCCAGCATTTT; CDR3 protein: CASSLTGGQGQPQHF
V gene: TRBV25-1; clone size: NA; J gene: TRBJ1-2; D gene: TRBD1; CDR3 DNA: TGTGCCAGCAGTGTAACCGGGACAGGAGCGCGAGGGTACTATGGCTACACCTTC; CDR3 protein: CASSVTGTGARGYYGYTF
V gene: TRBV5-1; clone size: NA; J gene: TRBJ2-7; D gene: NA; CDR3 DNA: TGCGCCAGCAGCCAGGCTCTGGGGAGCTGGTACGAGCAGTACTTC; CDR3 protein: CASSQALGSWYEQYF
V gene: TRBV20-1; clone size: NA; J gene: TRBJ2-3; D gene: NA; CDR3 DNA: TGCAGTGCTTGGGGTTGGAATACGCAGTATTTT; CDR3 protein: CSAWGWNTQYF
V gene: TRBV27; clone size: NA; J gene: TRBJ2-7; D gene: TRBD1; CDR3 DNA: TGTGCCAGCAGTCAGCCCGGGACAGGACTCGAGCAGTACTTC; CDR3 protein: CASSQPGTGLEQYF
V gene: TRBV10-2; clone size: NA; J gene: TRBJ2-7; D gene: NA; CDR3 DNA: TGCGCCAGCTGCCCCCAGGAGCCCTCCTACGAGCAGTACTTC; CDR3 protein: CASCPQEPSYEQYF
V gene: TRBV5-6; clone size: NA; J gene: TRBJ1-4; D gene: NA; CDR3 DNA: TGTGCCAGCAGCGGCCAGGGGTTAAATGAAAAACTGTTTTTT; CDR3 protein: CASSGQGLNEKLFF
V gene: TRBV6-1; clone size: NA; J gene: TRBJ1-4; D gene: NA; CDR3 DNA: TGTGCCAGCAGTACCCCAGAGGGGGTAAAACTGTTTTTT; CDR3 protein: CASSTPEGVKLFF
V gene: TRBV27; clone size: NA; J gene: TRBJ2-3; D gene: NA; CDR3 DNA: TGTGCCAGCAGTTTAGGCTGGCGTAGCACAGATACGCAGTATTTT; CDR3 protein: CASSLGWRSTDTQYF
V gene: TRBV7-2; clone size: NA; J gene: TRBJ1-2; D gene: NA; CDR3 DNA: TGTGCCAGCAGATTAGAAGGGGGGAATGGCTACACCTTC; CDR3 protein: CASRLEGGNGYTF
V gene: TRBV2; clone size: NA; J gene: TRBJ2-7; D gene: TRBD2; CDR3 DNA: TGTGCCAGCAGTACCGGGACTAGCGGCCGGAGCTACGAGCAGTACTTC; CDR3 protein: CASSTGTSGRSYEQYF
V gene: TRBV6-4; clone size: NA; J gene: TRBJ2-1; D gene: NA; CDR3 DNA: TGTGCCAGCATGGCGACCTCGGAGGGGAATGAGCAGTTCTTC; CDR3 protein: CASMATSEGNEQFF
V gene: TRBV6-6; clone size: NA; J gene: TRBJ2-1; D gene: TRBD1; CDR3 DNA: TGTGCCAGCAGTTGGAACCGGGACAGGGCACTTAATGAGCAGTTCTTC; CDR3 protein: CASSWNRDRALNEQFF
V gene: TRBV6-6; clone size: NA; J gene: TRBJ1-1; D gene: NA; CDR3 DNA: TGTGCCAGCAGTTACCCGAGGACGACTGAAGCTTTCTTT; CDR3 protein: CASSYPRTTEAFF
V gene: TRBV10-3; clone size: NA; J gene: TRBJ2-6; D gene: NA; CDR3 DNA: TGTGCCATCAGTGGGCAGGGTACTGGGGCCAACGTCCTGACTTTC; CDR3 protein: CAISGQGTGANVLTF
V gene: TRBV28; clone size: NA; J gene: TRBJ1-4; D gene: NA; CDR3 DNA: TGTGCCAGCAGTTTGGACGAAAAACTGTTTTTT; CDR3 protein: CASSLDEKLFF
V gene: TRBV4-2; clone size: once; J gene: TRBJ1-1; D gene: TRBD1; CDR3 DNA: TGTGCCAGCAGCCTCGGGACAGGGCGGATGAACACTGAAGCTTTCTTT; CDR3 protein: CASSLGTGRMNTEAFF
V gene: TRBV11-3; clone size: NA; J gene: TRBJ2-2; D gene: NA; CDR3 DNA: TGTGCCAGCAGCTGGCTTAACACCGGGGAGCTGTTTTTT; CDR3 protein: CASSWLNTGELFF
V gene: TRBV10-3; clone size: NA; J gene: TRBJ1-2; D gene: NA; CDR3 DNA: TGTGCCATCAGTGAGCCAGTTGCGAACTATGGCTACACCTTC; CDR3 protein: CAISEPVANYGYTF
V gene: TRBV30; clone size: once; J gene: TRBJ1-5; D gene: TRBD1; CDR3 DNA: TGTGCCTGGAGTGACGGACAGGGTTTGTACCAGCCCCAGCATTTT; CDR3 protein: CAWSDGQGLYQPQHF
V gene: TRBV5-1; clone size: once; J gene: TRBJ2-6; D gene: NA; CDR3 DNA: TGCGCCAGCAGCTTCGGAGGGCGATCTGGGGCCAACGTCCTGACTTTC; CDR3 protein: CASSFGGRSGANVLTF
V gene: TRBV27; clone size: many; J gene: TRBJ1-2; D gene: NA; CDR3 DNA: TGTGCCAGCAGTCCCTCTTGGGGTCTGAAGACTAACTATGGCTACACCTTC; CDR3 protein: CASSPSWGLKTNYGYTF
V gene: TRBV4-3; clone size: NA; J gene: TRBJ1-4; D gene: NA; CDR3 DNA: TGCGCCAGCAGCCCGGCCGGCGGGACAACCGAAAAACTGTTTTTT; CDR3 protein: CASSPAGGTTEKLFF
V gene: TRBV19; clone size: NA; J gene: TRBJ1-3; D gene: NA; CDR3 DNA: TGTGCCAGTAGTATAGGGTACCAGACAGCCCGGGAGTTTGGCACCATATATTTT; CDR3 protein: CASSIGYQTAREFGTIYF
V gene: TRBV11-3; clone size: NA; J gene: TRBJ1-1; D gene: NA; CDR3 DNA: TGTGCCAGCAGCTTAGGGGCGGGGTCCACTGAAGCTTTCTTT; CDR3 protein: CASSLGAGSTEAFF
V gene: TRBV7-2; clone size: once; J gene: TRBJ1-2; D gene: TRBD1; CDR3 DNA: TGTGCCAGCAGCTCGGCGGGGACAGGTCATGGCTACACCTTC; CDR3 protein: CASSSAGTGHGYTF
V gene: TRBV7-3; clone size: once; J gene: TRBJ1-1; D gene: NA; CDR3 DNA: TGTGCCAGCAGCTTAAAGGGTGGAGGGGCCGTGAACACTGAAGCTTTCTTT; CDR3 protein: CASSLKGGGAVNTEAFF
V gene: TRBV19; clone size: NA; J gene: TRBJ1-3; D gene: NA; CDR3 DNA: TGTGCCAGTAATCGGGACTTCGCTGGAAACACCATATATTTT; CDR3 protein: CASNRDFAGNTIYF
V gene: TRBV19; clone size: NA; J gene: TRBJ2-7; D gene: TRBD2; CDR3 DNA: TGTGCCAGTAGTAAAACTAGCGGGGGTTACTCCTACGAGCAGTACTTC; CDR3 protein: CASSKTSGGYSYEQYF
V gene: TRBV7-2; clone size: NA; J gene: TRBJ2-7; D gene: TRBD2; CDR3 DNA: TGTGCCAGCAGCTCACTAGCGGGAGGACTCGAGCAGTACTTC; CDR3 protein: CASSSLAGGLEQYF
V gene: TRBV30; clone size: NA; J gene: TRBJ1-1; D gene: NA; CDR3 DNA: TGTGCCTGGAGGGGCATGAACACTGAAGCTTTCTTT; CDR3 protein: CAWRGMNTEAFF
V gene: TRBV5-4; clone size: NA; J gene: TRBJ2-7; D gene: TRBD1; CDR3 DNA: TGTGCCAGCAGCTCCCGGGACAGGGGGCGCGGGAAATCCTACGAGCAGTACTTC; CDR3 protein: CASSSRDRGRGKSYEQYF
V gene: TRBV10-3; clone size: NA; J gene: TRBJ2-1; D gene: NA; CDR3 DNA: TGTGCCATCAGTGCGGTCTGGGGGAGTAGCTCCTACAATGAGCAGTTCTTC; CDR3 protein: CAISAVWGSSSYNEQFF
V gene: TRBV11-2; clone size: NA; J gene: TRBJ1-2; D gene: NA; CDR3 DNA: TGTGCCAGCAGCTCATGGGGAGGGGACTATGGCTACACCTTC; CDR3 protein: CASSSWGGDYGYTF
V gene: TRBV11-1; clone size: NA; J gene: TRBJ1-1; D gene: NA; CDR3 DNA: TGTGCCAGCACCCTCGGGGGGGAAGCTTTCTTT; CDR3 protein: CASTLGGEAFF
V gene: TRBV15; clone size: NA; J gene: TRBJ2-5; D gene: TRBD1; CDR3 DNA: TGTGCCACCAGCAGGGCTACGGGACAGGGGAGCCAAGAGACCCAGTACTTC; CDR3 protein: CATSRATGQGSQETQYF
V gene: TRBV5-1; clone size: NA; J gene: TRBJ1-2; D gene: NA; CDR3 DNA: TGCGCCAGCAGCGGAGGGGGGCAGGGTGGCTATGGCTACACCTTC; CDR3 protein: CASSGGGQGGYGYTF
V gene: TRBV10-3; clone size: NA; J gene: TRBJ2-7; D gene: TRBD2; CDR3 DNA: TGTGCCATCAGTGAGTCGTTAGGGACTAGCGGGGTATACGAGCAGTACTTC; CDR3 protein: CAISESLGTSGVYEQYF
V gene: TRBV10-3; clone size: once; J gene: TRBJ2-3; D gene: TRBD2; CDR3 DNA: TGTGCCATCAGTGATATAGCGGGAGGGTCAGATACGCAGTATTTT; CDR3 protein: CAISDIAGGSDTQYF
V gene: TRBV11-2; clone size: NA; J gene: TRBJ2-5; D gene: NA; CDR3 DNA: TGTGCCAGCAGCTACGGGGGGCCTGTCCAAGAGACCCAGTACTTC; CDR3 protein: CASSYGGPVQETQYF
V gene: TRBV4-2; clone size: NA; J gene: TRBJ1-5; D gene: NA; CDR3 DNA: TGTGCCAGCAGCCAGGAGCCGCAGGGGAGAAATCAGCCCCAGCATTTT; CDR3 protein: CASSQEPQGRNQPQHF
V gene: TRBV5-6; clone size: NA; J gene: TRBJ1-2; D gene: TRBD1; CDR3 DNA: TGTGCCAGCAGCTTACAGGGGACCTATGGCTACACCTTC; CDR3 protein: CASSLQGTYGYTF